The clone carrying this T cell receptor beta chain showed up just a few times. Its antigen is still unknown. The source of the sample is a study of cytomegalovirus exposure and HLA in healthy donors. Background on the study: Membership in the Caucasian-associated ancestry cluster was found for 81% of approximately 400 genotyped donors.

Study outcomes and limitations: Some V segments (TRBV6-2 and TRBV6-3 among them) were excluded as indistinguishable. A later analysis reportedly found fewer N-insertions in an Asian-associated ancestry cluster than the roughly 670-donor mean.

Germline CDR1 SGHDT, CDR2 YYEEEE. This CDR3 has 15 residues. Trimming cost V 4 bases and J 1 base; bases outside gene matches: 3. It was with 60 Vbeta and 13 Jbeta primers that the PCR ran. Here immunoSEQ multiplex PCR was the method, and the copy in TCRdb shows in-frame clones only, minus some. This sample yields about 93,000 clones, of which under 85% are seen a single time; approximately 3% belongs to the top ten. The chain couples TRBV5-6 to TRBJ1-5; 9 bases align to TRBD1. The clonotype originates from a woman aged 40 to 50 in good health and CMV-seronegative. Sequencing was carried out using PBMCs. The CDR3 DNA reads TGTGCCAGCAGCAGGACAGGGGTGAGCAATCAGCCCCAGCATTTT. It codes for CASSRTGVSNQPQHF. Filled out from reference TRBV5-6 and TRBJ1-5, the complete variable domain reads DAGVTQSPTHLIKTRGQQVTLRCSPKSGHDTVSWYQQALGQGPQFIFQYYEEEERQRGNFPDRFSGHQFPNYSSELNVNALLLGDSALYLCASSRTGVSNQPQHFGDGTRLSIL.